Listed here are 7 T cell receptor beta chains from one sample, sequenced in a study of cytomegalovirus exposure and HLA in healthy donors. Both 60 Vbeta primers and 13 Jbeta primers went into the PCR. TCRdb's copy holds only in-frame clones and misses some; the assay was immunoSEQ multiplex PCR. The sample totals around 110,000 clones. The source material was PBMCs. The receptors shown here come from a young man in good health and CMV-seronegative.

This chain links TRBV14 with TRBJ2-7; D not certain. V lost 2 bases to trimming and J lost 0 bases, with 5 bases between them. From germline, CDR1 is SGHDN and CDR2 FVKESK. There are 13 residues in the CDR3. CDR3 sequence reads: CASSQIFSYEQYF. Here the CDR3 DNA reads TGTGCCAGCAGCCAAATCTTCTCCTACGAGCAGTACTTC.

The CDR3 DNA reads TGTGCCAGCAGCGCGGGGGTAGACGAGCAGTACTTC. This gives the protein CASSAGVDEQYF. The chain combines TRBV9 with TRBJ2-7; D is perhaps TRBD2 (6 bases). This CDR3 has 12 residues. Trimming cost V 3 bases and J 5 bases, with 9 bases left between them. Germline V gives CDR1 SGDLS, CDR2 YYNGEE.

The gene calls are TRBV6-6 and TRBJ1-1; possible D gene TRBD1, 6 bases. The CDR3 extends over 14 amino acids. V lost 5 bases to trimming and J lost 4 bases, with 14 bases between them. Germline lookup yields CDR1 MNHNY and CDR2 SVGAGI (reference sequence). The CDR3, as DNA: TGTGCCAGCAGTCCCTTGGGAGGGGGCACTGAAGCTTTCTTT. Amino acid sequence: CASSPLGGGTEAFF.

The CDR3 DNA reads as TGTGCCCACAAATTCGGCCAGGGGTGGTACGAGCAGTACTTC. Translating gives CAHKFGQGWYEQYF. The rearrangement joins TRBV30 to TRBJ2-7; perhaps TRBD1 as D (6 bases). The germline gives CDR1 GTSNPN, CDR2 SVGIG (reference sequence). V was pared by 8 bases and J by 4 bases, with 21 bases between. This CDR3 has 14 residues. Full variable domain (rest looked up from reference TRBV30 and TRBJ2-7): SQTIHQWPATLVQPVGSPLSLECTVEGTSNPNLYWYRQAAGRGLQLLFYSVGIGQISSEVPQNLSASRPQDRQFILSSKKLLLSDSGFYLCAHKFGQGWYEQYFGPGTRLTVT.

A word on this clone: One end of the junction fails to match germline, which may point to a read error. The V and J genes are TRBV5-1 and TRBJ2-1, with 9 bases aligning to TRBD2. This CDR3 comprises 17 residues. CDR1 and CDR2 (germline): SGHRS, YFSETQ. This CDR3 is CAGSLAGAGGIINEQFF. CDR3 bases: TGCGCCGGCAGCTTGGCCGGGGCGGGGGGGATAATTAATGAGCAGTTCTTC.

The chain combines TRBV5-5 with TRBJ2-7; 9 bases match TRBD1. Germline values: CDR1 SGHKS, CDR2 YYEKEE (reference sequence). The length of the CDR3 is 17 residues. The ends lost 0 bases at V and 5 bases at J; junction bases unmatched: 12. The CDR3 DNA reads as TGTGCCAGCAGCTTGGAGGAGTGGGGACAGGGAAAGGACGAGCAGTACTTC. It is translated as CASSLEEWGQGKDEQYF.

V usage is TRBV27 and J usage is TRBJ2-1, with TRBD1 identical over 8 bases. CDR1 is MNHEY, CDR2 SMNVEV, per germline (reference sequence). The CDR3 covers 14 residues. Unmatched junction bases numbered 5, after V lost 6 bases and J lost 4 bases. The CDR3, as DNA: TGTGCCAGCAGGAGGACAGGGCCGTACAATGAGCAGTTCTTC. This codes for CASRRTGPYNEQFF.